The 6 T cell receptor beta chains in this list originate from one sample, sequenced in a study of blood T cells in healthy people across ages. It was with a sample-barcoded 5' primer and a J-beta primer mix that a second PCR of roughly 7 to 11 cycles was run. TCRdb reprocessed the 5' RACE reads with MiXCR, giving one entry per CDR3 protein. The sample has about 1 million distinct CDR3 sequences; 35% to 55% are singletons. The sample taken for sequencing was blood. The receptor source for this set is a woman aged 60-75 years in good health.

As regards this clonotype: One end of the junction does not line up with germline, which may come from a read error. The CDR3 here is CASSQDAGPSSHNEQFF. DNA of the CDR3: TGTGCCAGCAGCCAAGATGCGGGTCCTAGCTCCCACAATGAGCAGTTCTTC. This rearrangement joins TRBV3-1 to TRBJ2-1; a weak D match, TRBD2 (5 bases). The germline V gene encodes CDR1 LGHDT and CDR2 YNNKEL (reference sequence). CDR3 length: 17 residues.

This rearrangement joins TRBV10-3 to TRBJ2-5, with TRBD2 as a possible D gene (6 bases). This CDR3 has 12 amino acids. V was cut by 6 bases and J by 11 bases, with 16 bases left in between. Germline-derived CDR1 and CDR2 are ENHRY and SYGVKD. The CDR3 DNA is TGTGCCATCAGACTAGCCGACAATGAGCAGTACTTC. Translated, it gives CAIRLADNEQYF.

The chain carries TRBV2 and TRBJ2-5; TRBD1 matches 8 bases. CDR1 and CDR2 from the germline V gene are SNHLY and FYNNEI. The V segment lost 6 bases and the J segment 3 bases; nucleotides outside the gene matches: 12. There are 16 residues in the CDR3. The CDR3 DNA follows: TGTGCCAGCAGAAGAAAGGACAGGGAAGGGGAAGAGACCCAGTACTTC. Its translation: CASRRKDREGEETQYF.

The chain couples TRBV20-1 to TRBJ2-5; the D call may be TRBD1 or TRBD2 (6 bases each). The J call may be incorrect, as the DNA end agrees better with TRBJ2-7. Looked up from germline, CDR1 is DFQATT and CDR2 is SNEGSKA (reference sequence). The CDR3 extends over 14 amino acids. CDR3 DNA sequence: TGCAGTGCTAGAGATAGCGGACAGTACTACGAGCAGTACTTC. Its protein product is CSARDSGQYYEQYF.

The V gene is TRBV14, the J gene TRBJ2-6; TRBD1 is a possible D gene (5 bases). The CDR3 length is 18 residues. Germline V lookup: CDR1 SGHDN, CDR2 FVKESK. V lost 1 base, J lost 0 bases, and 13 bases lay in between. The CDR3, as DNA: TGTGCCAGCAGCCAAGCCAGGGTCGTAGCCTCTGGGGCCAACGTCCTGACTTTC. Residues: CASSQARVVASGANVLTF.

The CDR3 loop reads CASTGTAANTGELFF. The CDR3 DNA reads as TGTGCCAGCACCGGGACAGCCGCGAACACCGGGGAGCTGTTTTTT. This chain links TRBV2 with TRBJ2-2; 7 positions agree with TRBD1. Germline V lookup: CDR1 SNHLY, CDR2 FYNNEI. Losses at the gene ends were 7 bases for V and 0 bases for J; bases not matched to a gene: 5. The length of the CDR3 is 15 residues. Full variable domain (missing parts from reference TRBV2 and TRBJ2-2): EPEVTQTPSHQVTQMGQEVILRCVPISNHLYFYWYRQILGQKVEFLVSFYNNEISEKSEIFDDQFSVERPDGSNFTLKIRSTKLEDSAMYFCASTGTAANTGELFFGEGSRLTVL.